These T cell receptor beta chains were read from a single sample in a study of cytotoxic CD8 clonotypes in ibrutinib-treated CLL. The data were produced by immunoSEQ multiplex PCR, yet TCRdb's version contains in-frame clones alone and is incomplete. Among about 130,000 clones, 80% to 90% were seen once, and the ten largest hold about 1.9%. Here the sequenced sample was PBMCs, taken after 24 months of ibrutinib treatment. These receptors were obtained from a human donor with chronic lymphocytic leukemia. Each CDR3 is given with its conserved first and last residue. The order of the fields is J gene, clone size, V gene, D gene, CDR3 protein, CDR3 DNA. A D gene is named only where the DNA matches it firmly. Clone size is shown for a subset of rows, as once, few, many or a class of expanded clone.

J: TRBJ1-5; size: NA; V: TRBV19; D: NA; CDR3: CASSIQGPNQPQHF; DNA: TGTGCCAGTAGTATTCAGGGTCCCAATCAGCCCCAGCATTTT
J: TRBJ1-2; size: NA; V: TRBV10-3; D: NA; CDR3: CAISGTDGYTF; DNA: TGTGCCATCAGTGGGACGGATGGCTACACCTTC
J: TRBJ2-7; size: NA; V: TRBV7-8; D: NA; CDR3: CASSGGHYSYEQYF; DNA: TGTGCCAGCAGCGGGGGACACTACTCCTACGAGCAGTACTTC
J: TRBJ2-4; size: NA; V: TRBV7-8; D: NA; CDR3: CASSLSAKNIQYF; DNA: TGTGCCAGCAGCTTAAGCGCCAAAAACATTCAGTACTTC
J: TRBJ2-5; size: NA; V: TRBV7-2; D: TRBD1; CDR3: CASSRDREETQYF; DNA: TGTGCCAGCAGCCGGGACAGGGAAGAGACCCAGTACTTC
J: TRBJ1-1; size: NA; V: TRBV29-1; D: TRBD1; CDR3: CSVRQGQNTEAFF; DNA: TGCAGCGTTCGACAGGGCCAGAACACTGAAGCTTTCTTT
J: TRBJ1-2; size: NA; V: TRBV28; D: TRBD1; CDR3: CASSFQGARNYGYTF; DNA: TGTGCCAGCAGTTTTCAGGGGGCTCGTAACTATGGCTACACCTTC
J: TRBJ2-7; size: NA; V: TRBV4-1; D: NA; CDR3: CASSQGGSAAYEQYF; DNA: TGCGCCAGCAGCCAAGGTGGCAGCGCAGCCTACGAGCAGTACTTC
J: TRBJ2-5; size: NA; V: TRBV5-1; D: TRBD2; CDR3: CASSLLLAGGQETQYF; DNA: TGCGCCAGCAGCTTACTCCTGGCGGGGGGTCAAGAGACCCAGTACTTC
J: TRBJ1-5; size: NA; V: TRBV19; D: TRBD1; CDR3: CASSPAQGAGNQPQHF; DNA: TGTGCCAGTAGCCCCGCACAGGGGGCAGGCAATCAGCCCCAGCATTTT
J: TRBJ2-1; size: once; V: TRBV28; D: NA; CDR3: CASSTGLAGNEQFF; DNA: TGTGCCAGCAGCACCGGCCTCGCCGGCAATGAGCAGTTCTTC
J: TRBJ2-1; size: NA; V: TRBV27; D: NA; CDR3: CASSLGYELGYNEQFF; DNA: TGTGCCAGCAGTTTGGGATACGAACTCGGTTACAATGAGCAGTTCTTC
J: TRBJ2-3; size: NA; V: TRBV18; D: NA; CDR3: CASSPQEGTDTQYF; DNA: TGTGCCAGCTCACCACAGGAAGGCACAGATACGCAGTATTTT
J: TRBJ1-2; size: NA; V: TRBV29-1; D: TRBD1; CDR3: CSVEGSGGGYTF; DNA: TGCAGCGTTGAAGGCTCAGGGGGAGGCTACACCTTC
J: TRBJ1-1; size: few; V: TRBV28; D: TRBD1; CDR3: CASTPGQVNTEAFF; DNA: TGTGCCAGCACCCCGGGACAGGTGAACACTGAAGCTTTCTTT
J: TRBJ2-7; size: NA; V: TRBV7-2; D: TRBD2; CDR3: CASNPRAGVYEQYF; DNA: TGTGCCAGCAACCCTCGGGCGGGGGTTTACGAGCAGTACTTC
J: TRBJ2-7; size: NA; V: TRBV6-4; D: NA; CDR3: CASSYSTSSYEQYF; DNA: TGTGCCAGCAGTTACTCGACTAGCTCCTACGAGCAGTACTTC
J: TRBJ1-3; size: NA; V: TRBV28; D: TRBD1; CDR3: CASNLDRGLGNTIYF; DNA: TGTGCCAGCAACCTGGACAGGGGGCTAGGAAACACCATATATTTT
J: TRBJ2-7; size: NA; V: TRBV27; D: NA; CDR3: CASSLAVYEQYF; DNA: TGTGCCAGCAGTTTGGCCGTGTACGAGCAGTACTTC
J: TRBJ1-1; size: NA; V: TRBV29-1; D: NA; CDR3: CSVALHQLNTEAFF; DNA: TGCAGCGTGGCCCTTCACCAGTTGAACACTGAAGCTTTCTTT
J: TRBJ2-7; size: NA; V: TRBV28; D: NA; CDR3: CASSLRQNTYEQYF; DNA: TGTGCCAGCAGTTTACGACAGAATACCTACGAGCAGTACTTC
J: TRBJ1-4; size: NA; V: TRBV4-3; D: NA; CDR3: CASSQRKGKSGGKLFF; DNA: TGCGCCAGCAGCCAGCGCAAGGGGAAGTCGGGCGGAAAACTGTTTTTT
J: TRBJ2-1; size: NA; V: TRBV4-2; D: TRBD2; CDR3: CASSQLAGGDHEQFF; DNA: TGTGCCAGCAGCCAACTAGCGGGAGGGGACCATGAGCAGTTCTTC
J: TRBJ2-7; size: NA; V: TRBV7-2; D: NA; CDR3: CASSPHMGEQYF; DNA: TGTGCCAGCAGTCCCCATATGGGCGAGCAGTACTTC